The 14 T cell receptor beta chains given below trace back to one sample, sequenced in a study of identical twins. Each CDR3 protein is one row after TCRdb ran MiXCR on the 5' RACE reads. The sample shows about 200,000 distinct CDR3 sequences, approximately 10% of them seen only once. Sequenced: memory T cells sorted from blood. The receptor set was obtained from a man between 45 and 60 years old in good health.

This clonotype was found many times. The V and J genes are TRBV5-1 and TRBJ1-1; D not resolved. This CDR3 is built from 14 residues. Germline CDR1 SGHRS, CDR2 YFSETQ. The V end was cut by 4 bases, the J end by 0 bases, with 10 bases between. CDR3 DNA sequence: TGCGCCAGCAGCGTGAATTACATGAACACTGAAGCTTTCTTT. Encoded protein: CASSVNYMNTEAFF.

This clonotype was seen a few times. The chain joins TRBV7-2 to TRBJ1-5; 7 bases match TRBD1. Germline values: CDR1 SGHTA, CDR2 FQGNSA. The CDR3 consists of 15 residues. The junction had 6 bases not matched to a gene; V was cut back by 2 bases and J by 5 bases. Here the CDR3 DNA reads TGTGCCAGCAGCTTACTCCGGGACAGAGATCAGCCCCAGCATTTT. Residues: CASSLLRDRDQPQHF.

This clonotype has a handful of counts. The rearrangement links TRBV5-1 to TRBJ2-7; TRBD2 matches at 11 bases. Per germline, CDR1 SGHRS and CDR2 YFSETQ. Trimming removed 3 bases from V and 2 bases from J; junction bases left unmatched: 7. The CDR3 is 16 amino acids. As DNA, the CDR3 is TGCGCCAGCAGCTCGTCGACTAGCGGGGAAGCCTACGAGCAGTACTTC. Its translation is CASSSSTSGEAYEQYF.

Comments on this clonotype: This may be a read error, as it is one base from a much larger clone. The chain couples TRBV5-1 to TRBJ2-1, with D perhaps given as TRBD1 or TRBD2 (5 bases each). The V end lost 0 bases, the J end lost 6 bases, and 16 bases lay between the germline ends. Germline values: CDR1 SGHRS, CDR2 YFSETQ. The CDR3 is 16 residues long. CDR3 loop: CASSLVLVGEFNEQFF. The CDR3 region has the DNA TGCGCCAGCAGCTTGGTCCTGGTGGGGGAGTTCAATGAGCAGTTCTTC.

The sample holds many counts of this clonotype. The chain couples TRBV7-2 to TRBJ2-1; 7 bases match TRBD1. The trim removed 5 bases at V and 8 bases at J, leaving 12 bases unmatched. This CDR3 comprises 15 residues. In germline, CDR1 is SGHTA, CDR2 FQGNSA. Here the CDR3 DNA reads TGTGCCAGCAGCCCCCGGGACAGCGATACGGATGAGCAGTTCTTC. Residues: CASSPRDSDTDEQFF. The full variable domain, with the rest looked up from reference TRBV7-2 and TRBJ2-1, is GAGVSQSPSNKVTEKGKDVELRCDPISGHTALYWYRQSLGQGLEFLIYFQGNSAPDKSGLPSDRFSAERTGGSVSTLTIQRTQQEDSAVYLCASSPRDSDTDEQFFGPGTRLTVL.

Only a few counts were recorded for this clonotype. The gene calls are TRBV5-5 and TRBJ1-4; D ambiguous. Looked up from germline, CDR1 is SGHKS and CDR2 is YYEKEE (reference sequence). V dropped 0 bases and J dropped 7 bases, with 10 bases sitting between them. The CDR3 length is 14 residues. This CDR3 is CASSLEGFFEKLFF. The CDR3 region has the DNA TGTGCCAGCAGCTTGGAAGGTTTTTTTGAAAAACTGTTTTTT. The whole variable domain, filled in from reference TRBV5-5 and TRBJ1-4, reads DAGVTQSPTHLIKTRGQQVTLRCSPISGHKSVSWYQQVLGQGPQFIFQYYEKEERGRGNFPDRFSARQFPNYSSELNVNALLLGDSALYLCASSLEGFFEKLFFGSGTQLSVL.

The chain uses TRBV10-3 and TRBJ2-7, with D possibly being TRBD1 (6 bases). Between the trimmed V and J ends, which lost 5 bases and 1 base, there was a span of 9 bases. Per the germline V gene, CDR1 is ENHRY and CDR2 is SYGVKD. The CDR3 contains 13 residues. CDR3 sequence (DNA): TGTGCCATCAGTCCGGACAGTTCCTACGAGCAGTACTTC. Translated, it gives CAISPDSSYEQYF.

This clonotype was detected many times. The CDR3 DNA is TGTGCCAGCAGCCAACAGGGACTGGGGTCCTATAATTCACCCCTCCACTTT. Encoded protein: CASSQQGLGSYNSPLHF. This chain joins TRBV7-2 and TRBJ1-6, with a tentative D call TRBD1 (6 bases). Germline values: CDR1 SGHTA, CDR2 FQGNSA. This CDR3 is built from 17 residues. V was cut by 5 bases and J by 1 base, with 15 bases left in between.

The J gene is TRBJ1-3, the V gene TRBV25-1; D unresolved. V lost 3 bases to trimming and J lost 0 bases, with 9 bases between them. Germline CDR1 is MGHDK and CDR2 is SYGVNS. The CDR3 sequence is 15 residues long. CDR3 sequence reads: CASSDSLVSGNTIYF. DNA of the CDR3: TGTGCCAGCAGTGACAGCCTGGTCTCTGGAAACACCATATATTTT.

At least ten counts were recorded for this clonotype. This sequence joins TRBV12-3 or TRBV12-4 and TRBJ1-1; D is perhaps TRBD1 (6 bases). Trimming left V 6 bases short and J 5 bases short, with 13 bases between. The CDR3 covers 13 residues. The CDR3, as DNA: TGTGCCAGCAGACTCCAGGGGTGGACTGAAGCTTTCTTT. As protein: CASRLQGWTEAFF.

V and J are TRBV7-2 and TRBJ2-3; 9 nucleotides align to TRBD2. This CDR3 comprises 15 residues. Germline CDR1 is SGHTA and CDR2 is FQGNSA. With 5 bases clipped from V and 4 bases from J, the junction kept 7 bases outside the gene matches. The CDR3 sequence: CASSQTAGGPDTQYF. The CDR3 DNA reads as TGTGCCAGCAGCCAAACAGCGGGAGGTCCAGATACGCAGTATTTT.

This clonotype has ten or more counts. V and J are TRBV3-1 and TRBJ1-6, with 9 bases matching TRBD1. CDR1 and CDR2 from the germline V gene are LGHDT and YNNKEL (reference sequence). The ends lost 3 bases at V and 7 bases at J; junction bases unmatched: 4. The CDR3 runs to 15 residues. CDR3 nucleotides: TGTGCCAGCAGCCATACTGACAGGGGGAATTCACCCCTCCACTTT. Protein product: CASSHTDRGNSPLHF.

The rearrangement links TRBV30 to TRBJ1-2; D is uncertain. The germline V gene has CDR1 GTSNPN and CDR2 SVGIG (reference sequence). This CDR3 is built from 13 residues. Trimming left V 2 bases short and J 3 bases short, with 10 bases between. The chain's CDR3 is CAWSPTPYYGYTF. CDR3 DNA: TGTGCCTGGAGTCCAACCCCCTACTATGGCTACACCTTC. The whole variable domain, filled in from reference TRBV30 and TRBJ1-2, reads SQTIHQWPATLVQPVGSPLSLECTVEGTSNPNLYWYRQAAGRGLQLLFYSVGIGQISSEVPQNLSASRPQDRQFILSSKKLLLSDSGFYLCAWSPTPYYGYTFGSGTRLTVV.

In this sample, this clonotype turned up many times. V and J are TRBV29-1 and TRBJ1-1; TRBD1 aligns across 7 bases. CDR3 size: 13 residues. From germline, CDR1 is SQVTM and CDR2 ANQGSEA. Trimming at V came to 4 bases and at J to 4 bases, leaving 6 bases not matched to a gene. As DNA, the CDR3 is TGCAGCGTTGGAAGGGGGCTCGGCACTGAAGCTTTCTTT. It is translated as CSVGRGLGTEAFF.